The 13 T cell receptor beta chains presented below share a single source sample, sequenced in a study of T cell clones after liver transplantation. The repertoire was sequenced with immunoSEQ multiplex PCR; TCRdb's copy has only in-frame clones and lacks some. Among 65,000 to 80,000 clones listed, 70% to 90% were seen once. Sequencing used CD4+ T cells from blood, obtained at the 22-month timepoint. These receptors were obtained from a human patient who received a liver transplant. Certain T cells may be donor cells from the graft.

The chain uses TRBV7-9 and TRBJ1-5, with D possibly TRBD1 on 5 matching bases. Trimming removed 4 bases from V and 6 bases from J, with 16 bases in between. Germline loops: CDR1 SEHNR, CDR2 FQNEAQ (reference sequence). The CDR3 spans 15 residues. The CDR3 region has the DNA TGTGCCAGCAGCTGGGGGACGGACGTCACTCAGCCCCAGCATTTT. This gives the protein CASSWGTDVTQPQHF.

The rearrangement uses TRBV7-9 and TRBJ2-1; TRBD1 matches 9 bases. The trim removed 11 bases at V and 9 bases at J, leaving 14 bases unmatched. The CDR3 has 14 amino acids. Germline V gene sequence: CDR1 SEHNR, CDR2 FQNEAQ (reference sequence). Written as DNA, the CDR3 is TGTGCCGGTTCTGAGGGACAGGGAGAGAGTGAGCAGTTCTTC. This codes for CAGSEGQGESEQFF.

Concerning this clone: Different DNA sequences within this sample yield the same CDR3. This sequence joins TRBV2 and TRBJ2-5; D not resolved. Germline assignment: CDR1 SNHLY and CDR2 FYNNEI. Trimming took 3 bases from V and 5 from J, leaving 4 bases between them. This CDR3 has 11 amino acids. CDR3 DNA: TGTGCCAGCAGTGAGGGGGAGACCCAGTACTTC. This encodes CASSEGETQYF.

The chain recombines TRBV30 with TRBJ1-1, with TRBD1 as a possible D gene (5 bases). This CDR3 has 13 amino acids. The V and J ends lost 3 bases and 4 bases respectively, with 12 bases between them. The germline gives CDR1 GTSNPN, CDR2 SVGIG (reference sequence). Here the CDR3 reads CAWSGGGSTEAFF. Written as DNA, the CDR3 is TGTGCCTGGAGCGGGGGAGGGAGCACTGAAGCTTTCTTT.

This chain uses TRBV28 with TRBJ2-5, with D maybe TRBD1 (6 bases). Trimming shortened V by 6 bases and J by 3 bases, and 8 bases separated the two germline ends. Germline-derived CDR1 and CDR2 are MDHEN and SYDVKM. The CDR3 length is 12 residues. CDR3: CASSQGKETQYF. CDR3 sequence (DNA): TGTGCCAGCAGCCAGGGGAAAGAGACCCAGTACTTC.

This chain joins TRBV19 and TRBJ2-5; a weak D match, TRBD1 (5 bases). Trimming took 6 bases from V and 0 from J, leaving 8 bases between them. Germline lookup yields CDR1 LNHDA and CDR2 SQIVND (reference sequence). CDR3 length: 13 residues. CDR3 protein: CASSQGNQETQYF. CDR3 nucleotide sequence: TGTGCCAGTAGCCAGGGTAACCAAGAGACCCAGTACTTC. The whole variable domain, filled in from reference TRBV19 and TRBJ2-5, reads DGGITQSPKYLFRKEGQNVTLSCEQNLNHDAMYWYRQDPGQGLRLIYYSQIVNDFQKGDIAEGYSVSREKKESFPLTVTSAQKNPTAFYLCASSQGNQETQYFGPGTRLLVL.

J is TRBJ2-7 and V is TRBV28; perhaps TRBD2 as D (5 bases). Trimming removed 7 bases at V and 6 bases at J, with 16 bases between. CDR1 MDHEN and CDR2 SYDVKM come from the germline V gene. The CDR3 runs to 13 residues. The CDR3 DNA sequence: TGTGCCAGCATCCAAAGGGCCGAGGGCGAGCAGTACTTC. Amino acids: CASIQRAEGEQYF.

The V gene is TRBV5-6, the J gene TRBJ2-3, with D possibly being TRBD1 or TRBD2 (5 bases each). CDR1 is SGHDT, CDR2 YYEEEE, per germline. The CDR3 contains 15 residues. Trimming stripped 3 bases from V and 4 bases from J, with 15 bases between. The CDR3 is CASSSQEVGADTQYF. The DNA of the CDR3 is TGTGCCAGCAGCTCCCAGGAGGTGGGGGCAGATACGCAGTATTTT. Full variable domain (outside the CDR3, taken from reference TRBV5-6 and TRBJ2-3): DAGVTQSPTHLIKTRGQQVTLRCSPKSGHDTVSWYQQALGQGPQFIFQYYEEEERQRGNFPDRFSGHQFPNYSSELNVNALLLGDSALYLCASSSQEVGADTQYFGPGTRLTVL.

The V gene is TRBV18, the J gene TRBJ2-5, with D possibly being TRBD2 (6 bases). The ends were cut back, 3 bases at V and 3 bases at J, with 11 bases in the middle. The germline CDR1 and CDR2 sequences are KGHSH and LQKENI. The CDR3 is 14 amino acids. Here the CDR3 reads CASSPPGGKETQYF. The CDR3 DNA reads as TGTGCCAGCTCACCTCCTGGAGGGAAAGAGACCCAGTACTTC.

The chain recombines TRBV28 with TRBJ2-7; 7 bases are shared with TRBD1. The CDR3 spans 14 residues. Germline-derived CDR1 and CDR2 are MDHEN and SYDVKM. Germline trimming cut 7 bases from V and 0 bases from J; bases unmatched to any gene: 6. The CDR3 DNA reads TGTGCCAGCACCATGGGACAGAGCTCCTACGAGCAGTACTTC. Translated, it gives CASTMGQSSYEQYF.

This clone came up a few times. This rearrangement joins TRBV6-6 to TRBJ2-7; D is unclear. V gave up 2 bases and J gave up 4 bases, with 12 bases separating them. Looked up from germline, CDR1 is MNHNY and CDR2 is SVGAGI (reference sequence). The CDR3 is 14 amino acids. The CDR3 protein is CASSYTGRGYEQYF. The DNA of the CDR3 is TGTGCCAGCAGTTACACCGGTCGTGGGTACGAGCAGTACTTC.

The J gene is TRBJ2-2, the V gene TRBV6-1; D is perhaps TRBD1 (6 bases). Trimming left V 1 base short and J 5 bases short, with 11 bases between. Germline-derived CDR1 and CDR2 are MNHNS and SASEGT. The CDR3 runs to 15 residues. CDR3 residues: CASSEGGRGTGELFF. Here the CDR3 DNA reads TGTGCCAGCAGTGAAGGTGGCAGGGGTACCGGGGAGCTGTTTTTT.

The V call is TRBV27, the J call TRBJ2-7, with TRBD1 matching 8 bases. Germline V lookup: CDR1 MNHEY, CDR2 SMNVEV (reference sequence). The CDR3 is 14 amino acids. J lost 6 bases, V lost 4 bases, and 8 bases had no gene match. CDR3 in amino acids: CASSSRDRNSEQYF. CDR3 DNA: TGTGCCAGCAGTTCCCGGGACAGGAACTCCGAGCAGTACTTC.